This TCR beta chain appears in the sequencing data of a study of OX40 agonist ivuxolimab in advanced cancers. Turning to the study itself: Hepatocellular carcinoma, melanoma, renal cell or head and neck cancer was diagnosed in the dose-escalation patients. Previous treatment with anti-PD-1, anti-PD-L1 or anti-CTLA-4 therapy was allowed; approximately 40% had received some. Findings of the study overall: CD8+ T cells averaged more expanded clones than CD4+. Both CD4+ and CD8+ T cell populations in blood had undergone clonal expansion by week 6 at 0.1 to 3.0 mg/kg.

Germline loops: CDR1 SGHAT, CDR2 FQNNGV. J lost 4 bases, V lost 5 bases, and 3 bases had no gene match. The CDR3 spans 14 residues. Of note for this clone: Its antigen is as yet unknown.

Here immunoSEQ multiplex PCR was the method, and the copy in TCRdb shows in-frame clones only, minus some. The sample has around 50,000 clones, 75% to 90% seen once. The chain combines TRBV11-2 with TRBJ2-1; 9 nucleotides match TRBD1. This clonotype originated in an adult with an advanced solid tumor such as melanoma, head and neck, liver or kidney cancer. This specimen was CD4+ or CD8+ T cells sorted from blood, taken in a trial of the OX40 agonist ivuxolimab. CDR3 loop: CASSLGTGYNEQFF. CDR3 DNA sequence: TGTGCCAGCAGCCTTGGGACAGGGTACAATGAGCAGTTCTTC.